This T cell receptor (beta chain) was recovered during a study of response to subunit inactivated influenza vaccine. Study-level points and caveats: A suggestion made by the authors is that each seasonal influenza vaccination recruits few new T cells.

TCRdb re-analysed the RT-PCR reads in MiXCR, keeping a single row per CDR3 protein. This sample has hundreds of thousands of distinct CDR3 sequences, with roughly 8.2% found just once. A remark on this clonotype: Its antigen remains unidentified.

CDR1 is MNHNS and CDR2 is SASEGT in the germline V gene. CDR3 length equals 14 residues. V lost 3 bases, J lost 7 bases, and 7 bases stayed unmatched. The clonotype originates from a man between 50 and 75 years old who received an inactivated influenza vaccine. The chain links TRBV6-1 to TRBJ2-7, with 9 bases lining up with TRBD2. The sample consisted of PBMCs from blood, taken less than 30 months after vaccination. The CDR3 sequence: CASSEGSGRREQYF. DNA of the CDR3: TGTGCCAGCAGTGAGGGTAGCGGGAGACGTGAGCAGTACTTC.